These T cell receptor beta chains were read from a single sample in a study of cytomegalovirus exposure and HLA in healthy donors. The assay was immunoSEQ multiplex PCR, and TCRdb's table has in-frame clones only and misses some. The sample lists about 59,000 clones, roughly 80% occurring once. Sequenced sample: PBMCs. These receptors were taken from a man in his forties or fifties in good health and CMV-seronegative. Both conserved end residues are part of each CDR3. A D gene is named only where the DNA matches it firmly. A row's size may be missing; if present it is once, few, many or a size class.

clone size	V gene	D gene	J gene	CDR3 DNA	CDR3 protein
.	TRBV11-2	.	TRBJ1-2	TGTGCCAGCAGCTTATCCCCAGGGACAAATGGCTACACCTTC	CASSLSPGTNGYTF
once	TRBV7-9	TRBD1	TRBJ2-7	TGTGCCAGCACGGGGACAGACTCCTACGAGCAGTACTTC	CASTGTDSYEQYF
.	TRBV7-8	TRBD1	TRBJ1-1	TGTGCCAGCAGCCCCCAGACAGGGGCTGCTGAAGCTTTCTTT	CASSPQTGAAEAFF
few	TRBV6-6	TRBD1	TRBJ2-7	TGTGCCAGCAGCCCCTCGACACAGGGGGCAATCTACGAGCAGTACTTC	CASSPSTQGAIYEQYF
.	TRBV19	.	TRBJ2-7	TGTGCCAGTAGTTCGAGACAGGCACGCTACGAGCAGTACTTC	CASSSRQARYEQYF
.	TRBV7-8	.	TRBJ1-1	TGCGCCAGCAGCGTCCCGGGAATCTATCAGGCTTTCTTT	CASSVPGIYQAFF
.	TRBV19	.	TRBJ1-1	TGTGCCAGTAGTGCGCCGACAGTACCCAGAGTGAACACTGAAGCTTTCTTT	CASSAPTVPRVNTEAFF
.	TRBV9	.	TRBJ1-2	TGTGCCAGCACGGGAAAGGAGGGGAGCGACTATGGCTACACCTTC	CASTGKEGSDYGYTF
few	TRBV7-9	.	TRBJ1-3	TGTGCCAGCAGCGCAGGACAGAGCTCTGGAAACACCATATATTTT	CASSAGQSSGNTIYF
once	TRBV7-9	.	TRBJ1-5	TGTGCCAGCAGCTTAGGGACGGGGGTCACTACCAATCAGCCCCAGCATTTT	CASSLGTGVTTNQPQHF
.	TRBV11-2	.	TRBJ2-7	TGTGCCAGCAGTTCGGACTTTGGCCACGAGCAGTACTTC	CASSSDFGHEQYF